The 10 T cell receptor beta chains below all came from one sample that was sequenced in a study of breast tumors, draining lymph nodes, adjacent tissues. A single record per CDR3 protein comes from TCRdb applying MiXCR to the multiplex PCR reads. The sample has 150,000 to 200,000 distinct CDR3 sequences; roughly a third are singletons. Axillary draining lymph nodes of breast cancer patients supplied the node samples. Specimen: axillary lymph node tissue. Source of these receptors: a female donor with breast cancer. Some clones in this sample may be carry-over from other donors' samples.

The rearrangement uses TRBV12-3 or TRBV12-4 and TRBJ2-3; 14 bases align to TRBD2. CDR3 size: 16 residues. With V trimmed by 8 bases and J by 4 bases, 8 bases remained unmatched. In DNA, the CDR3 is TGTGCCAGCCGGAAGGGACTAGCGGGAGCCCCAGATACGCAGTATTTT. It is translated as CASRKGLAGAPDTQYF.

Notes on this clonotype: A read error is possible here, since a much larger clone lies one base away. The chain combines TRBV5-8 with TRBJ1-2; no reliable D call. V was pared by 1 base and J by 8 bases, with 24 bases between. In germline, CDR1 is SGHTS, CDR2 YDEGEE. CDR3 length equals 17 residues. This CDR3 reads CASSLPQTPRPVSGYTF. The CDR3 nucleotides read TGTGCCAGCAGCTTGCCCCAGACCCCTAGACCAGTTTCCGGCTACACCTTC.

This clonotype has only a few counts. CDR3 in amino acids: CASSLFSPPGEQYF. In nucleotides, the CDR3 is TGTGCCAGCAGTTTATTTTCGCCTCCGGGGGAGCAGTACTTC. The chain joins TRBV27 to TRBJ2-7; possible D gene TRBD2, 5 bases. V was trimmed by 1 base and J by 7 bases, leaving 14 bases between them. This CDR3 region has 14 residues. Germline CDR1 and CDR2: MNHEY and SMNVEV (reference sequence).

This clonotype has a handful of counts. A much larger clone sits a single nucleotide away, making a read error possible. The rearrangement joins TRBV2 to TRBJ1-5; TRBD1 matches at 7 bases. The CDR3 sequence is 15 residues long. Germline V gene sequence: CDR1 SNHLY, CDR2 FYNNEI. CDR3 amino acids: CASRKTGLGNQSQHF. The CDR3 DNA reads TGTGCCAGCAGGAAGACAGGGTTAGGCAATCAGTCCCAGCATTTT.

In this sample, this clonotype turned up a few times. A read error may be the cause here, since a much bigger clone is one base away. This chain uses TRBV7-9 with TRBJ1-2; 9 bases fit TRBD1. The trim removed 4 bases at V and 12 bases at J, leaving 18 bases unmatched. The CDR3 totals 16 residues. Germline-derived CDR1 and CDR2 are SEHNR and FQNEAQ (reference sequence). The CDR3 bases are TGTGCCAGCAGCTCAACAGGGGGCAAGTCCATAGAGGGCCACACCTTC. It codes for CASSSTGGKSIEGHTF.

This clonotype appeared many times. Relative to the germline gene, one junction end is altered; a read error may explain this. The chain carries TRBV20-1 and TRBJ2-3; D gene uncertain. The CDR3 has 11 residues. Germline CDR1 and CDR2: DFQATT and SNEGSKA (reference sequence). The CDR3 DNA reads TGCAGTGCGGGTGGCACAAATACGCAGTATTTT. Translation: CSAGGTNTQYF.

This clonotype was seen repeatedly, ten times or more. The chain links TRBV19 to TRBJ2-2; D not resolved. The CDR3 consists of 13 residues. Trimming stripped 7 bases from V and 0 bases from J, with 6 bases between. Germline CDR1 LNHDA, CDR2 SQIVND (reference sequence). The CDR3 DNA follows: TGTGCCAGTACCGATGCGAACACCGGGGAGCTGTTTTTT. This encodes CASTDANTGELFF.

There are many counts of this clonotype. This rearrangement joins TRBV2 to TRBJ2-3, with 13 nucleotides matching TRBD2. The CDR3 is 20 residues long. In germline, CDR1 is SNHLY, CDR2 FYNNEI. V lost 7 bases to trimming and J lost 1 base; unmatched junction nucleotides: 17. This CDR3 reads CASTPKLAGGLTYGTDTQYF. CDR3 DNA: TGTGCCAGCACCCCTAAACTAGCGGGGGGGCTTACCTACGGCACAGATACGCAGTATTTT.

This chain links TRBV9 with TRBJ1-2; perhaps TRBD1 as D (6 bases). CDR3 length equals 15 residues. Trimming shortened V by 7 bases and J by 3 bases, and 19 bases separated the two germline ends. Germline CDR1 is SGDLS and CDR2 is YYNGEE. CDR3 nucleotide sequence: TGTGCCAGCGGGGGGCGCGGAGAGGCGGACTATGGCTACACCTTC. This gives the protein CASGGRGEADYGYTF.

At least ten counts were recorded for this clonotype. This chain links TRBV20-1 with TRBJ2-5; TRBD2 matches at 9 bases. V dropped 3 bases and J dropped 1; count of bases not matched to a gene: 3. This CDR3 has 14 residues. Germline values: CDR1 DFQATT, CDR2 SNEGSKA (reference sequence). The CDR3: CSARSTSGQETQYF. The CDR3 DNA reads TGCAGTGCTAGGTCGACTAGCGGCCAAGAGACCCAGTACTTC.